The source of this TCR beta chain is a study of shared T cell receptors in the human thymus. The table came from immunoSEQ multiplex PCR; TCRdb's copy has only in-frame clones and leaves some out. The sample has about 660,000 clones, roughly 88% seen once. This CDR3 contains 15 residues. Unmatched junction bases numbered 7, after V lost 3 bases and J lost 5 bases. Per germline, CDR1 MNHEY and CDR2 SMNVEV (reference sequence). These data were likewise used in another study, on human thymus T cells. That paper notes: Resections were taken during corrective heart surgery, and the thymus tissue came from these. Apparent bias marked the V and J gene usage of thymic and blood repertoires. Overlap was high between thymic repertoires from unrelated individuals, as reported in related research.

The chain carries TRBV27 and TRBJ2-5; 9 bases align to TRBD2. Sample: thymocytes. This sequence originates from a boy younger than two with a congenital heart defect. CDR3: CASSFQTSGGETQYF. The CDR3 DNA reads as TGTGCCAGCAGTTTTCAGACTAGCGGTGGGGAGACCCAGTACTTC.